This TCR beta chain was sequenced during a study of cytomegalovirus exposure and HLA in healthy donors. Study-level background: T cells numbering about 179 million yielded more than 95 million unique TCR beta sequences in an earlier analysis. Of 300 to 500 genotyped donors, roughly 80% clustered with self-reported Caucasian donors. Study-wide results and limits: Of the V segments, some could not be distinguished, including TRBV6-2 and TRBV6-3, and were excluded. Sequencing likely produced, as an artifact, a cluster of highly shared sequence variants.

Of note for this clone: The target antigen is unknown.

The PCR made use of 60 Vbeta and 13 Jbeta primers. Here immunoSEQ multiplex PCR was the method, and the copy in TCRdb shows in-frame clones only, minus some. The profile shows 120,000 or so clones, around 80% of them singletons. The V gene's germline CDR1 is MNHNS and CDR2 SASEGT. Trimming shortened V by 7 bases and J by 5 bases, and 13 bases separated the two germline ends. This CDR3 is 13 amino acids long. Sequencing used PBMCs. This receptor was obtained from a man younger than 40 in good health and CMV-seronegative. The rearrangement links TRBV6-1 to TRBJ2-3, with a tentative D call TRBD2 (6 bases). CDR3 amino acids: CASTERARDTQYF. CDR3 bases: TGTGCCAGCACCGAGCGGGCACGAGATACGCAGTATTTT.